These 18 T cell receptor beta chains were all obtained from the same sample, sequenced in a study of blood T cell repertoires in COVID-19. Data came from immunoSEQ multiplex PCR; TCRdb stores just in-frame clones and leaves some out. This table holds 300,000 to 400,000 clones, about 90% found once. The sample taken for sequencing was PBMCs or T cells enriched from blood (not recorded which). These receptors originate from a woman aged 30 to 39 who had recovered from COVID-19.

The CDR3 region has the DNA TGTGCCAGCAGTTCCACAGTCTCCTATAATTCACCCCTCCACTTT. Amino acid sequence: CASSSTVSYNSPLHF. This chain uses TRBV28 with TRBJ1-6; D not certain. CDR1 is MDHEN, CDR2 SYDVKM, per germline. The CDR3 extends over 15 amino acids. V was pared by 4 bases and J by 0 bases, with 7 bases between.

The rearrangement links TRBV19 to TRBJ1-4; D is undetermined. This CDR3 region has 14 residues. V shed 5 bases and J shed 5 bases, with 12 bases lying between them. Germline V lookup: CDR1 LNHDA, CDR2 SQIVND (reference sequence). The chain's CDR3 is CASSFGFRNEKLFF. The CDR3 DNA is TGTGCCAGTAGTTTCGGGTTTCGGAATGAAAAACTGTTTTTT. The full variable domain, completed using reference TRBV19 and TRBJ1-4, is DGGITQSPKYLFRKEGQNVTLSCEQNLNHDAMYWYRQDPGQGLRLIYYSQIVNDFQKGDIAEGYSVSREKKESFPLTVTSAQKNPTAFYLCASSFGFRNEKLFFGSGTQLSVL.

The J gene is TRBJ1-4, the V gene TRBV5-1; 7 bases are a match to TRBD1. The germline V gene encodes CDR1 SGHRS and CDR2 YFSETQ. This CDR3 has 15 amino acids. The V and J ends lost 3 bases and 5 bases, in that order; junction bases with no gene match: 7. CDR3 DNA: TGCGCCAGCAGCTCCTACAGGGGTTCCAATGAAAAACTGTTTTTT. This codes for CASSSYRGSNEKLFF.

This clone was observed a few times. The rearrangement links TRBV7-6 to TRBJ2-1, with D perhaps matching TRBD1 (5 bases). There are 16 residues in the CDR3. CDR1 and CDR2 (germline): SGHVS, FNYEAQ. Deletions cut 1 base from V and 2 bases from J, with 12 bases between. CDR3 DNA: TGTGCCAGCAGCTTAGGACAGCTCACCCCCTACAATGAGCAGTTCTTC. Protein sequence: CASSLGQLTPYNEQFF. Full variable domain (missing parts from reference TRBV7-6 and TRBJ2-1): GAGVSQSPRYKVTKRGQDVALRCDPISGHVSLYWYRQALGQGPEFLTYFNYEAQQDKSGLPNDRFSAERPEGSISTLTIQRTEQRDSAMYRCASSLGQLTPYNEQFFGPGTRLTVL.

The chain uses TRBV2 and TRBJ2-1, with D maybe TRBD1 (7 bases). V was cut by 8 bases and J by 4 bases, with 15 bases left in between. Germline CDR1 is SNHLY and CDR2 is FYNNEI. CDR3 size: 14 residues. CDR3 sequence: CASGGTVLYNEQFF. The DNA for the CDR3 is TGTGCCAGCGGGGGGACAGTGTTATACAATGAGCAGTTCTTC.

Here the CDR3 DNA reads TGTGCCAGCAGCCCCGGGGGGGCCCACAATGAGCAGTTCTTC. This sequence encodes CASSPGGAHNEQFF. The gene calls are TRBV13 and TRBJ2-1; 8 bases fit TRBD2. Losses at the gene ends were 5 bases for V and 5 bases for J; bases not matched to a gene: 5. Per germline, CDR1 PRHDT and CDR2 FYEKMQ (reference sequence). This CDR3 is 14 amino acids long.

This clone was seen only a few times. CDR3 DNA sequence: TGTGCCATCAGTGAATTTGGGACTAGCGGGGAAGAGACCCAGTACTTC. Protein: CAISEFGTSGEETQYF. This chain joins TRBV10-3 and TRBJ2-5; 13 bases fit TRBD2. Trimming at V came to 3 bases and at J to 3 bases, leaving 4 bases not matched to a gene. The CDR3 extends over 16 amino acids. Per the germline V gene, CDR1 is ENHRY and CDR2 is SYGVKD.

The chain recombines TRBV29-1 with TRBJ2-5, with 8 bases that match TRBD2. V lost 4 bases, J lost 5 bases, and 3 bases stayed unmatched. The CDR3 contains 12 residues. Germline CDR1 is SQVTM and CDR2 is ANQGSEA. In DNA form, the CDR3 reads TGCAGCGTTGCGGGGGGGCCGGAGACCCAGTACTTC. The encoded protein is CSVAGGPETQYF.

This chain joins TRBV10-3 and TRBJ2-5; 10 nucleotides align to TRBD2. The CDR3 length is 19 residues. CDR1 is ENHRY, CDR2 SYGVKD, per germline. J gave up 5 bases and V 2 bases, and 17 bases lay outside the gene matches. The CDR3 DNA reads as TGTGCCATCAGTGAGACTAGGGCGAGCGGGGGGGCAAGTGGGGAGACCCAGTACTTC. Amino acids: CAISETRASGGASGETQYF.

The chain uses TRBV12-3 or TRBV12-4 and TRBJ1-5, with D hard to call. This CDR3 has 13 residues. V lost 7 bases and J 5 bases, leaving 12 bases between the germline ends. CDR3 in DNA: TGTGCCAGCACCCAGTCGAGGGATCAGCCCCAGCATTTT. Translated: CASTQSRDQPQHF.

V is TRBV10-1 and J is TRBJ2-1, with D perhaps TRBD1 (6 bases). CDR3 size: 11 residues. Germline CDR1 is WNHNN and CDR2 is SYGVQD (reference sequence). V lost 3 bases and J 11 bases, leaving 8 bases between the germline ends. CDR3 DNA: TGCGCCAGCAGTGATGGGGACAAGCAGTTCTTC. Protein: CASSDGDKQFF.

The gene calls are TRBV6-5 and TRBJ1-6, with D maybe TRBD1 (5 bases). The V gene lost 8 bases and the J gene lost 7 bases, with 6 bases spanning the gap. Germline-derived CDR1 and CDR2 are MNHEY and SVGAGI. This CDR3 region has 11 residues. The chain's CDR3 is CASSGNSPLHF. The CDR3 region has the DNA TGTGCCAGCTCAGGGAATTCACCCCTCCACTTT.

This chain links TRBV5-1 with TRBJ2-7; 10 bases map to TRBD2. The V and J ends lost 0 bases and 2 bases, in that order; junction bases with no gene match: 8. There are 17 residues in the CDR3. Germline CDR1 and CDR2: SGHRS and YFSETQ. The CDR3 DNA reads TGCGCCAGCAGCTTGGGACTAGCGGGCCGAGCGGCCTACGAGCAGTACTTC. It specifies CASSLGLAGRAAYEQYF.

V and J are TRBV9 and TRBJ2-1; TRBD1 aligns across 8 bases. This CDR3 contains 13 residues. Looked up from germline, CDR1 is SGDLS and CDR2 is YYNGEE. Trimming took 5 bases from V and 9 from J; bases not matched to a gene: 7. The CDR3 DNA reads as TGTGCCAGCAGACTCGGGACAGGAGGTGAGCAGTTCTTC. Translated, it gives CASRLGTGGEQFF.

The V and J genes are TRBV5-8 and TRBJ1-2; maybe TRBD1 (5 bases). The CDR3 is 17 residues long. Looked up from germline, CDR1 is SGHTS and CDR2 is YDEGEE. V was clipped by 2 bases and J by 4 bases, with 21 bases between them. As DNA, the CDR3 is TGTGCCAGCAGCTTCCGCCGGGGGAAGGGAGGAGGCTATGGCTACACCTTC. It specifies CASSFRRGKGGGYGYTF.

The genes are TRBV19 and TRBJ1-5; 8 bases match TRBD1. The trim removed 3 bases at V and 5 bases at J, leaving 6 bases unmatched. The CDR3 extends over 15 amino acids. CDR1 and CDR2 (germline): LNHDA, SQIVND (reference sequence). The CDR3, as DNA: TGTGCCAGTAGTATTCAGGGGGCGACCGATCAGCCCCAGCATTTT. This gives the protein CASSIQGATDQPQHF.

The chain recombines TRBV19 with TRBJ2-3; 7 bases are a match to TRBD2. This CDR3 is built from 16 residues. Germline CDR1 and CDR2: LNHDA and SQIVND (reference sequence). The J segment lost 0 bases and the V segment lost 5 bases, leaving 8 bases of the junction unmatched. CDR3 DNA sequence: TGTGCCAGTAGTTCCCCGGGGGGAACTAGCACAGATACGCAGTATTTT. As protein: CASSSPGGTSTDTQYF. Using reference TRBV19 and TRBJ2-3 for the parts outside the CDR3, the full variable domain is DGGITQSPKYLFRKEGQNVTLSCEQNLNHDAMYWYRQDPGQGLRLIYYSQIVNDFQKGDIAEGYSVSREKKESFPLTVTSAQKNPTAFYLCASSSPGGTSTDTQYFGPGTRLTVL.

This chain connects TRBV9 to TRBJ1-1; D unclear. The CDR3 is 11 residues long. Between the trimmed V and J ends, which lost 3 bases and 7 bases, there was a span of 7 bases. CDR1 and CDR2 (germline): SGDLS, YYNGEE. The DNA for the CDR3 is TGTGCCAGCAGCGATGGCAGTGAAGCTTTCTTT. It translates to CASSDGSEAFF. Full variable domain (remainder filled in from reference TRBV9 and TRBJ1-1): DSGVTQTPKHLITATGQRVTLRCSPRSGDLSVYWYQQSLDQGLQFLIQYYNGEERAKGNILERFSAQQFPDLHSELNLSSLELGDSALYFCASSDGSEAFFGQGTRLTVV.